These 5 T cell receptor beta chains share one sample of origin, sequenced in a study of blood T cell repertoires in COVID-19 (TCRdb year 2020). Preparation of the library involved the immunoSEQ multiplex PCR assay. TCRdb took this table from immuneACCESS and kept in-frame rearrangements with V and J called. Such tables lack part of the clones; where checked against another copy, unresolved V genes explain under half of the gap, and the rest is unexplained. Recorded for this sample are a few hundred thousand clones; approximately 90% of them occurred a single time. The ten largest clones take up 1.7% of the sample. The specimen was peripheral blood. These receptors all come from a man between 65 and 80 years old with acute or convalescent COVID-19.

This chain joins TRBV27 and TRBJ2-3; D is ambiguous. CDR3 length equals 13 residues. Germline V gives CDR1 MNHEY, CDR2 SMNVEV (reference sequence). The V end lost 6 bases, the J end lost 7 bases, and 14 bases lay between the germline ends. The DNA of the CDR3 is TGTGCCAGCAGACCCCTCCAGGTGCATACGCAGTATTTT. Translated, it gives CASRPLQVHTQYF.

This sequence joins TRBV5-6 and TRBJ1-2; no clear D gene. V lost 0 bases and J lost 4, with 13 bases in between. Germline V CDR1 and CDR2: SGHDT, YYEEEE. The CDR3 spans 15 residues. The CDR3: CASSLAGRAPYGYTF. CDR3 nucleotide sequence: TGTGCCAGCAGCTTGGCCGGGCGGGCCCCCTATGGCTACACCTTC.

The CDR3: CASSLNRGKGETQYF. Here the CDR3 DNA reads TGTGCCAGCAGCTTGAACAGGGGGAAGGGGGAGACCCAGTACTTC. The chain couples TRBV7-6 to TRBJ2-5; TRBD1 aligns across 8 bases. This CDR3 region has 15 residues. Germline assignment: CDR1 SGHVS and CDR2 FNYEAQ. Trimming took 3 bases from V and 5 from J; bases not matched to a gene: 8.

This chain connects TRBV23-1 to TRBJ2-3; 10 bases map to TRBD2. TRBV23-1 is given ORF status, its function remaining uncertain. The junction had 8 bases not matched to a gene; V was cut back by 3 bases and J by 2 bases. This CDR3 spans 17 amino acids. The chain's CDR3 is CASSHPRTSGTTDTQYF. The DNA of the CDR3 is TGCGCCAGCAGTCATCCACGGACTAGCGGTACCACAGATACGCAGTATTTT.

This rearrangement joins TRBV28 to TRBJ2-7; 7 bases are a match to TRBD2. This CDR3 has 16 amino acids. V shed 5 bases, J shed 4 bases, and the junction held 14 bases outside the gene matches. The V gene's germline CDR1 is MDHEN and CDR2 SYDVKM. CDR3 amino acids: CASSPHGAGPLYEQYF. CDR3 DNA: TGTGCCAGCAGTCCTCACGGAGCGGGACCACTATACGAGCAGTACTTC. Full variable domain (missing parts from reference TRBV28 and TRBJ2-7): DVKVTQSSRYLVKRTGEKVFLECVQDMDHENMFWYRQDPGLGLRLIYFSYDVKMKEKGDIPEGYSVSREKKERFSLILESASTNQTSMYLCASSPHGAGPLYEQYFGPGTRLTVT.